This T cell receptor beta chain was obtained from a study of siplizumab effects on memory and regulatory T cells. Profiled with immunoSEQ multiplex PCR; TCRdb holds only in-frame clones, not every one. The sample shows 65,000 to 90,000 clones, 93% of them seen only once. Notes on the study in general: Alloreactive sequences tracing back to unstimulated CD4+ memory cells fell significantly with siplizumab. Mean Treg-derived proportions of mappable alloreactive CD4+ clones were roughly 69% for siplizumab and 25% to 30% for controls.

V dropped 4 bases and J dropped 5; count of bases not matched to a gene: 7. The germline gives CDR1 SGHTA, CDR2 FQGNSA. CDR3 length: 15 residues. On this clone itself: Its antigen is still unknown.

The receptor was derived from a human donor in good health. The sample consisted of CD8+ T cells sorted from blood. V usage is TRBV7-2 and J usage is TRBJ2-1; 8 bases map to TRBD2. CDR3 loop: CASSSTSGPHNEQFF. The CDR3 region has the DNA TGTGCCAGCAGCTCCACTAGCGGACCACACAATGAGCAGTTCTTC.